This note documents a single T cell receptor (beta chain) sequence. Antigen specificity is unknown. Only CD45RO-negative cells positively selected for CCR7 counted as naive CD8 cells, so terminally differentiated effector memory CD45RA+ cells were excluded. The protocol was immunoSEQ multiplex PCR, while the TCRdb copy is restricted to in-frame clones and leaves out a portion. This sample has about 2.1 million clones, with just under 95% found just once. This entry belongs to a study of shared clonotypes between healthy human individuals. Regarding the study as a whole: Generation probability values for non-shared clonotypes were lower than those for clonotypes shared by all four donors. Clonotypes that were shared across a few donors made up roughly 5% of naive CD4 clonotypes.

J lost 4 bases, V lost 1 base, and 6 bases had no gene match. CDR1 is MGHRA and CDR2 is YSYEKL in the germline V gene. The CDR3 extends over 15 amino acids. This rearrangement joins TRBV4-1 to TRBJ2-7, with 8 bases that match TRBD2. The receptor's source is a man younger than 30 in good health. Some clones in this sample may be carry-over from other donors' samples. The sample was naive CD8+ T cells from PBMCs. CDR3 in amino acids: CASSQVELAGYEQYF. The DNA for the CDR3 is TGCGCCAGCAGCCAAGTAGAGTTAGCGGGGTACGAGCAGTACTTC.